What follows describes a single TCR beta chain. As yet, its antigen is unknown. This specimen comes from a study of T cells after yellow fever vaccination. Study observations and caveats: Abundant clonotypes from the bulk population could have been carried over as contaminants into FACS-sorted repertoires. Reappearing after the booster were most of the clones from primary vaccination (around 96% CD4, 85% to 90% CD8).

TCRdb itself ran the 5' RACE reads through MiXCR, one entry per CDR3 protein. The sample contains fewer than 350,000 distinct CDR3 sequences, roughly 8.7% of which appear only once. The starting material was PBMCs, obtained on the day of the first yellow fever vaccination. The sequence derives from a man younger than 35 who received the YFV17D yellow fever vaccine.

CDR3 sequence: CASSSPDQTGGLYGYTF. In DNA form, the CDR3 reads TGTGCCAGCAGTTCCCCGGATCAGACAGGGGGCCTTTATGGCTACACCTTC. The gene calls are TRBV28 and TRBJ1-2, with TRBD1 identical over 10 bases. Germline V gene sequence: CDR1 MDHEN, CDR2 SYDVKM. V was pared by 4 bases and J by 5 bases, with 13 bases of the junction left unmatched. The CDR3 is 17 amino acids.